Below are 30 T cell receptor beta chains sequenced from a single sample in a study of T cells in Graves' hyperthyroidism and ophthalmopathy. RNA transcripts gave rise to amplified TCR beta CDR3 regions. HTBI primers were used for first-round RT-PCR of the TCR CDR3. Via MiXCR, TCRdb re-called the multiplex PCR reads, giving one row per CDR3 protein. The sample yields 75,000 to 100,000 distinct CDR3 sequences, roughly 49% seen once. Sequenced sample: blood. The origin of the receptors is a woman in her 40s with Graves' hyperthyroidism.

This rearrangement joins TRBV29-1 to TRBJ2-5; maybe TRBD2 (5 bases). CDR1 and CDR2 from the germline V gene are SQVTM and ANQGSEA. V was shortened by 7 bases and J by 5 bases, with 14 bases between the two germline ends. This CDR3 has 12 amino acids. CDR3 amino acids: CSGRTEVETQYF. DNA of the CDR3: TGCAGCGGTAGGACGGAGGTGGAGACCCAGTACTTC.

J is TRBJ1-1 and V is TRBV7-9; 7 nucleotides line up with TRBD1. Trimming took 6 bases from V and 6 from J; bases not matched to a gene: 16. Germline CDR1 SEHNR, CDR2 FQNEAQ (reference sequence). CDR3 length: 16 amino acids. DNA for the CDR3: TGTGCCAGCAGTAGCCGAATCGCAACAGGGGACGCTGAAGCTTTCTTT. Its translation is CASSSRIATGDAEAFF.

This clonotype appeared a few times. This may come from a read error, since a much larger clone is one base off. V and J are TRBV7-8 and TRBJ1-1; 7 bases align to TRBD1. Germline values: CDR1 SGHVS, CDR2 FQNEAQ. The CDR3 loop spans 14 amino acids. CDR3 sequence: CASSMTGTNTEALF. In nucleotides, the CDR3 is TGTGCCAGCAGCATGACAGGGACGAACACTGAAGCTCTCTTT.

This sequence joins TRBV7-3 and TRBJ2-7; 8 bases match TRBD2. Trimming at V came to 5 bases and at J to 2 bases, leaving 8 bases not matched to a gene. The CDR3 has 15 amino acids. Germline V gene data show CDR1 as SGHTA and CDR2 as FQGTGA. CDR3 coding DNA: TGTGCCAGCAGCCCAAGACTAGCGCCTACCTACGAGCAGTACTTC. This encodes CASSPRLAPTYEQYF.

Regarding this clonotype: This may be a read error, as it is one base from a much larger clone. This chain connects TRBV20-1 to TRBJ2-1; D remains unclear. The V and J ends lost 5 bases and 6 bases respectively, with 11 bases between them. CDR3 length: 12 amino acids. Germline CDR1 reads DFQATT; CDR2 reads SNEGSKA (reference sequence). This CDR3 reads CSAGSGSNEQFF. The CDR3 DNA is TGCAGTGCTGGGTCAGGAAGCAATGAGCAGTTCTTC.

The chain recombines TRBV29-1 with TRBJ2-7, with 8 bases identical to TRBD2. V trimming: 5 bases; J trimming: 6 bases; junction bases outside the gene matches: 0. CDR1 is SQVTM and CDR2 is ANQGSEA in the germline V gene. The CDR3 consists of 10 residues. The chain's CDR3 is CSVTSGEQYF. DNA for the CDR3: TGCAGCGTTACTAGCGGCGAGCAGTACTTC.

The chain employs TRBV2 and TRBJ2-3; 7 bases line up with TRBD2. The CDR3 contains 15 residues. The V gene end was trimmed by 5 bases and the J gene end by 2 bases; junction bases not matched to a gene: 7. Germline V lookup: CDR1 SNHLY, CDR2 FYNNEI. The CDR3 region has the DNA TGTGCCAGCAGTTTGTCGGGGGGTCACACAGATACGCAGTATTTT. Protein sequence: CASSLSGGHTDTQYF. The full variable domain, in which reference TRBV2 and TRBJ2-3 provide the parts outside the CDR3, is EPEVTQTPSHQVTQMGQEVILRCVPISNHLYFYWYRQILGQKVEFLVSFYNNEISEKSEIFDDQFSVERPDGSNFTLKIRSTKLEDSAMYFCASSLSGGHTDTQYFGPGTRLTVL.

This rearrangement joins TRBV2 to TRBJ2-2; 11 bases agree with TRBD1. This CDR3 is built from 15 residues. CDR1 SNHLY and CDR2 FYNNEI come from the germline V gene. The trim removed 6 bases at V and 4 bases at J, leaving 4 bases unmatched. The CDR3 protein is CASRTGTGGTGELFF. The CDR3 nucleotides are TGTGCCAGCAGGACGGGGACAGGGGGCACCGGGGAGCTGTTTTTT. The full variable domain, completed using reference TRBV2 and TRBJ2-2, is EPEVTQTPSHQVTQMGQEVILRCVPISNHLYFYWYRQILGQKVEFLVSFYNNEISEKSEIFDDQFSVERPDGSNFTLKIRSTKLEDSAMYFCASRTGTGGTGELFFGEGSRLTVL.

This clonotype was seen repeatedly, ten times or more. The chain combines TRBV10-3 with TRBJ2-7, with TRBD2 identical over 8 bases. The germline V gene has CDR1 ENHRY and CDR2 SYGVKD. The V gene end was trimmed by 4 bases and the J gene end by 0 bases; junction bases not matched to a gene: 8. The CDR3 has 16 residues. CDR3 region: CAISAGLAGSSYEQYF. CDR3 nucleotides: TGTGCCATCAGTGCCGGACTAGCCGGCAGCTCCTACGAGCAGTACTTC.

V usage is TRBV7-9 and J usage is TRBJ1-1; D possibly corresponds to TRBD1 (5 bases). This CDR3 is built from 13 residues. V lost 3 bases and J lost 4, with 9 bases in between. The V gene's germline CDR1 is SEHNR and CDR2 FQNEAQ (reference sequence). The CDR3 bases are TGTGCCAGCAGCTTCTCGACAGCCACTGAAGCTTTCTTT. This translates into CASSFSTATEAFF. Variable domain in full (rest from reference TRBV7-9 and TRBJ1-1): DTGVSQNPRHKITKRGQNVTFRCDPISEHNRLYWYRQTLGQGPEFLTYFQNEAQLEKSRLLSDRFSAERPKGSFSTLEIQRTEQGDSAMYLCASSFSTATEAFFGQGTRLTVV.

As concerns this clonotype: At one boundary the junction diverges from the germline segment, which might be a read error. The chain employs TRBV11-2 and TRBJ2-3; no definite D call. Germline V CDR1 and CDR2: SGHAT, FQNNGV. This CDR3 region has 14 residues. CDR3: CASSLVSFTDTRYF. DNA of the CDR3: TGTGCCAGCAGCTTAGTCTCCTTCACAGATACGCGGTATTTT. Full variable domain (missing parts from reference TRBV11-2 and TRBJ2-3): EAGVAQSPRYKIIEKRQSVAFWCNPISGHATLYWYQQILGQGPKLLIQFQNNGVVDDSQLPKDRFSAERLKGVDSTLKIQPAKLEDSAVYLCASSLVSFTDTRYFGPGTRLTVL.

The rearrangement uses TRBV6-5 and TRBJ1-2, with 7 bases fitting TRBD1. The V gene's germline CDR1 is MNHEY and CDR2 SVGAGI. V lost 6 bases to trimming and J lost 4 bases; unmatched junction nucleotides: 8. The CDR3 is 14 amino acids. This CDR3 reads CASRYTGDSYGYTF. In nucleotides, the CDR3 is TGTGCCAGCAGGTACACAGGGGACAGCTATGGCTACACCTTC.

This clonotype appeared many times. The chain employs TRBV5-1 and TRBJ1-2; D is unresolved. Germline CDR1 and CDR2: SGHRS and YFSETQ. V gave up 4 bases and J gave up 8 bases, with 18 bases separating them. This CDR3 contains 14 residues. The chain's CDR3 is CASSRRRVGYGYTF. CDR3 DNA sequence: TGCGCCAGCAGCCGTAGACGGGTTGGCTACGGCTACACCTTC. The complete variable domain, with remaining parts taken from reference TRBV5-1 and TRBJ1-2, reads KAGVTQTPRYLIKTRGQQVTLSCSPISGHRSVSWYQQTPGQGLQFLFEYFSETQRNKGNFPGRFSGRQFSNSRSEMNVSTLELGDSALYLCASSRRRVGYGYTFGSGTRLTVV.

This clonotype was detected ten times or more. The chain combines TRBV5-1 with TRBJ1-4; D not resolved. This CDR3 is built from 14 residues. Germline assignment: CDR1 SGHRS and CDR2 YFSETQ. Trimming shortened V by 1 base and J by 3 bases, and 7 bases separated the two germline ends. The CDR3 nucleotides read TGCGCCAGCAGCTTGTTGTATTCTAATGAAAAACTGTTTTTT. This encodes CASSLLYSNEKLFF.

This clonotype showed up many times. J is TRBJ1-1 and V is TRBV6-6, with D perhaps TRBD1 (5 bases). V was cut by 10 bases and J by 1 base, with 19 bases left in between. This CDR3 contains 15 residues. Germline-derived CDR1 and CDR2 are MNHNY and SVGAGI (reference sequence). CDR3 residues: CATSGGGEANTEAFF. CDR3 sequence (DNA): TGTGCCACCTCCGGGGGGGGGGAGGCGAACACTGAAGCTTTCTTT.

This clonotype was seen many times. The chain couples TRBV14 to TRBJ2-6; possibly TRBD2 for D (5 bases). V was pared by 2 bases and J by 2 bases, with 16 bases between. The CDR3 has 18 amino acids. Germline V CDR1 and CDR2: SGHDN, FVKESK. The CDR3 DNA reads TGTGCCAGCAGCCAATTTGAGGGCGCTCCCACTGGGGCCAACGTCCTGACTTTC. Translation: CASSQFEGAPTGANVLTF.

The chain is built from TRBV20-1 and TRBJ2-7; D is ambiguous. Trimming cost V 0 bases and J 4 bases, with 7 bases left between them. From germline, CDR1 is DFQATT and CDR2 SNEGSKA (reference sequence). The CDR3 runs to 12 residues. The CDR3 here is CSARETEYEQYF. The DNA of the CDR3 is TGCAGTGCTAGAGAAACCGAATACGAGCAGTACTTC.

In this sample, this clonotype turned up many times. The V and J genes are TRBV5-4 and TRBJ2-2; weak D call: TRBD1 (6 bases). CDR1 and CDR2 (germline): SGHNT, YYREEE (reference sequence). V lost 4 bases and J lost 2, with 9 bases in between. The CDR3 runs 14 residues. CDR3 DNA: TGTGCCAGCAGCGGGGGACAAAACACCGGGGAGCTGTTTTTT. Translated: CASSGGQNTGELFF.

This clonotype was counted many times. The chain carries TRBV9 and TRBJ1-1; D perhaps matches TRBD1 (6 bases). CDR1 is SGDLS and CDR2 is YYNGEE in the germline V gene. V lost 0 bases and J lost 4, with 13 bases in between. The CDR3 is 15 residues long. The CDR3 nucleotides are TGTGCCAGCAGCGTAGCTGGACAGTTGATCACTGAAGCTTTCTTT. Protein sequence: CASSVAGQLITEAFF.

This clonotype was recorded a few times. Compared with germline, one end of the junction differs, possibly owing to a read error. V usage is TRBV9 and J usage is TRBJ2-6; possibly TRBD1 for D (5 bases). CDR1 and CDR2 (germline): SGDLS, YYNGEE. The CDR3 is 14 residues long. In nucleotides, the CDR3 is TGTGCCAGCAGCCCTTCAGGGTGGGCCTACGTCCTGACTTTC. This gives the protein CASSPSGWAYVLTF.

Ten or more counts support this clonotype. Written as DNA, the CDR3 is TGCAGTGCACGGGTTTTCGGAGAGACCCAGTACTTC. It codes for CSARVFGETQYF. This chain uses TRBV20-1 with TRBJ2-5; D is undetermined. The CDR3 loop spans 12 amino acids. V dropped 6 bases and J dropped 4 bases, with 12 bases sitting between them. Germline-derived CDR1 and CDR2 are DFQATT and SNEGSKA (reference sequence).

This chain links TRBV5-4 with TRBJ1-2, with 9 bases aligning to TRBD1. CDR1 SGHNT and CDR2 YYREEE come from the germline V gene (reference sequence). The CDR3 totals 13 residues. Unmatched junction bases numbered 4, after V lost 3 bases and J lost 7 bases. The CDR3 region has the DNA TGTGCCAGCAGCTCCGGGACAGGGTTTGGCTACACCTTC. Amino acids: CASSSGTGFGYTF.

Concerning this clonotype: One end of the junction fails to match germline, which may point to a read error. V usage is TRBV7-2 and J usage is TRBJ2-2; 15 nucleotides line up with TRBD2. The CDR3 has 17 residues. Germline CDR1 SGHTA, CDR2 FQGNSA. For the CDR3, the DNA is TGTGCCAGCAGCCCGGGACTAGCGGGAGGCAACATCGGGGAGCTGTTTTTT. It is translated as CASSPGLAGGNIGELFF. Complete variable domain (other parts from reference TRBV7-2 and TRBJ2-2): GAGVSQSPSNKVTEKGKDVELRCDPISGHTALYWYRQSLGQGLEFLIYFQGNSAPDKSGLPSDRFSAERTGGSVSTLTIQRTQQEDSAVYLCASSPGLAGGNIGELFFGEGSRLTVL.

This chain joins TRBV20-1 and TRBJ2-2, with 9 bases lining up with TRBD2. The J segment lost 3 bases and the V segment lost 3 bases, leaving 11 bases of the junction unmatched. CDR1 and CDR2 (germline): DFQATT, SNEGSKA (reference sequence). The CDR3 contains 17 residues. The CDR3 nucleotides read TGCAGTGCTAGGTTTGGCCCAGGACTAGCGTACACCGGGGAGCTGTTTTTT. Its translation is CSARFGPGLAYTGELFF.

A few counts support this clonotype. An end of the junction does not agree with germline; a read error may underlie this. CDR3 residues: CSVGGARF. The CDR3 DNA reads as TGCAGCGTTGGGGGGGCACGATTC. The chain uses TRBV29-1 and TRBJ2-6; either TRBD1 or TRBD2 may supply D (6 bases each). The CDR3 has 8 amino acids. Germline V gene lookup returns CDR1 SQVTM and CDR2 ANQGSEA.

This rearrangement joins TRBV7-3 to TRBJ1-6; tentative D call: TRBD1 (6 bases). This CDR3 comprises 16 residues. The germline V gene has CDR1 SGHTA and CDR2 FQGTGA. V was clipped by 5 bases and J by 10 bases, with 21 bases between them. The chain's CDR3 is CASSRTGAGADSPLHF. In DNA form, the CDR3 reads TGTGCCAGCAGCCGTACTGGGGCAGGGGCGGACTCACCCCTCCACTTT.

This sequence joins TRBV29-1 and TRBJ1-2, with D unresolved. Trimming shortened V by 6 bases and J by 3 bases, and 8 bases separated the two germline ends. CDR3 length: 11 amino acids. From germline, CDR1 is SQVTM and CDR2 ANQGSEA. The CDR3, as DNA: TGCAGCGTCGGACTAGACTATGGCTACACCTTC. It specifies CSVGLDYGYTF. Using reference TRBV29-1 and TRBJ1-2 for the parts outside the CDR3, the full variable domain is SAVISQKPSRDICQRGTSLTIQCQVDSQVTMMFWYRQQPGQSLTLIATANQGSEATYESGFVIDKFPISRPNLTFSTLTVSNMSPEDSSIYLCSVGLDYGYTFGSGTRLTVV.

This clonotype was counted many times. Germline and junction disagree at one end, which may indicate a read error. The CDR3 sequence is CASSLGTRPALPLF. The CDR3 nucleotides are TGTGCCAGCAGCTTAGGAACTCGGCCAGCCCTCCCCCTATTC. The V gene is TRBV7-6, the J gene TRBJ2-7; D unclear. CDR1 and CDR2 from the germline V gene are SGHVS and FNYEAQ. The CDR3 sequence is 14 residues long.

The rearrangement joins TRBV5-1 to TRBJ1-2; D call uncertain. The CDR3 extends over 15 amino acids. CDR1 and CDR2 from the germline V gene are SGHRS and YFSETQ. Deletions cut 4 bases from V and 6 bases from J, with 19 bases between. CDR3 residues: CASSQVFGVANGYTF. The DNA for the CDR3 is TGCGCCAGCAGCCAGGTGTTCGGGGTAGCTAATGGCTACACCTTC.

This clonotype was counted ten times or more. The chain joins TRBV7-3 to TRBJ1-1; unclear D gene. Between the trimmed V and J ends, which lost 4 bases and 1 base, there was a span of 7 bases. Germline V gives CDR1 SGHTA, CDR2 FQGTGA. The CDR3 is 13 amino acids. CDR3 sequence reads: CASSYQENTEAFF. In nucleotides, the CDR3 is TGTGCCAGCAGCTACCAGGAGAACACTGAAGCTTTCTTT.